This record concerns one TCR beta chain sequence. What it binds is unknown. The sample originates from a study of radiotherapy plus CTLA-4 blockade in lung cancer. The wider study: Objective responses occurred in about 18% of patients; 31% had disease control.

Study-level results: Blood-borne expansion of tumor-derived TCR clones followed radiotherapy plus ipilimumab. Interferon-beta and early blood T cell clone dynamics reportedly predicted response best.

Focal radiation was given together with CTLA-4 blockade (ipilimumab) to patients with chemo-refractory metastatic non-small-cell lung cancer. There are 15 residues in the CDR3. The ends lost 4 bases at V and 3 bases at J; junction bases unmatched: 3. Germline lookup yields CDR1 MNHNY and CDR2 SVGAGI (reference sequence). Assay: immunoSEQ multiplex PCR; the TCRdb copy retains only in-frame clones and omits some. Of some 90,000 clones in the sample, roughly 87% were seen once. Sequences were derived from peripheral blood, sampled from a patient treated with radiotherapy plus ipilimumab. This receptor was identified in a human donor with non-small cell lung cancer who had stable disease on radiotherapy plus ipilimumab. The chain links TRBV6-6 to TRBJ2-5; TRBD1 matches at 12 bases. The DNA for the CDR3 is TGTGCCAGCAGTTTCGGGACAGGGGGCGAAGAGACCCAGTACTTC. Protein sequence: CASSFGTGGEETQYF.